Reported below is one TCR beta chain. Libraries were prepared by immunoSEQ multiplex PCR; TCRdb keeps only in-frame clonotypes and omits some of them. The sample lists approximately 280,000 clones, 70% to 90% occurring once. The data were taken from a study of blood T cell repertoires in COVID-19. The sample was PBMCs or T cells enriched from blood (not recorded which). The sequence was collected from a woman aged 35 to 49 who had recovered from COVID-19.

CDR3 coding DNA: TGTGCCAGCAGTTTACTCGGTCGTGGTGGGGCCAACGTCCTGACTTTC. It codes for CASSLLGRGGANVLTF. The gene calls are TRBV28 and TRBJ2-6; D gene ambiguous. The CDR3 runs 16 residues. Germline assignment: CDR1 MDHEN and CDR2 SYDVKM. Trimming shortened V by 2 bases and J by 3 bases, and 11 bases separated the two germline ends.